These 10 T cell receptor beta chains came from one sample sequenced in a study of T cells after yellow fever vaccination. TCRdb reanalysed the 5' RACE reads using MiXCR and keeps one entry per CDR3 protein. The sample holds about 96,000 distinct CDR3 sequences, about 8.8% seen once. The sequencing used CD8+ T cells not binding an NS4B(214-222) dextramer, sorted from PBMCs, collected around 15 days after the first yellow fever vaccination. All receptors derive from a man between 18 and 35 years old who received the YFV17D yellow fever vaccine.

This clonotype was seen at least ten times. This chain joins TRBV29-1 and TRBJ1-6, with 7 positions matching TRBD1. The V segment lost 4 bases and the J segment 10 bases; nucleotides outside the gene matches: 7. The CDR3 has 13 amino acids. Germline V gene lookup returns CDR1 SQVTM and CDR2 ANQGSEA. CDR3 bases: TGCAGCGTTGCAACAGGGGTAGGATCACCCCTCCACTTT. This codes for CSVATGVGSPLHF.

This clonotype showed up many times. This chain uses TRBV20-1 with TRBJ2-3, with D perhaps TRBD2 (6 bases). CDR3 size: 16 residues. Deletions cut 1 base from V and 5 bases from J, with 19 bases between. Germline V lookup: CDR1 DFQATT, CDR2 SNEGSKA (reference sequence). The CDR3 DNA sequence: TGCAGTGCTAGAGGGGAGGCAGGTCATACACTAGATACGCAGTATTTT. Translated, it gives CSARGEAGHTLDTQYF.

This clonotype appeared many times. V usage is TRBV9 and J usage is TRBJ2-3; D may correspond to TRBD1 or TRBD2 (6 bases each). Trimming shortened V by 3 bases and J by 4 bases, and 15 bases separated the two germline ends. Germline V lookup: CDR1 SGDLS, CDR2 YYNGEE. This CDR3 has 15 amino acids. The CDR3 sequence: CASSAWAGTSDTQYF. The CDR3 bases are TGTGCCAGCAGCGCTTGGGCGGGGACATCAGATACGCAGTATTTT.

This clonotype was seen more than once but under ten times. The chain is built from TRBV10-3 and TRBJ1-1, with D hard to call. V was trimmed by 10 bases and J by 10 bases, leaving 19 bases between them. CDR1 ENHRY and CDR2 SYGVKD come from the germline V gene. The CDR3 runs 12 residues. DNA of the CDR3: TGTGCCACCGGAGCCGGTGTCATGATAGCTTTCTTT. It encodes CATGAGVMIAFF.

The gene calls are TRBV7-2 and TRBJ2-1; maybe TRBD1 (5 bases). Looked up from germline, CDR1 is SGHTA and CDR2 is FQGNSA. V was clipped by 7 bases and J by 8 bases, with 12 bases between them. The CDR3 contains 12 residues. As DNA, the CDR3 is TGTGCCAGCAACTTTCAGGGCGATGAGCAGTTCTTC. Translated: CASNFQGDEQFF.

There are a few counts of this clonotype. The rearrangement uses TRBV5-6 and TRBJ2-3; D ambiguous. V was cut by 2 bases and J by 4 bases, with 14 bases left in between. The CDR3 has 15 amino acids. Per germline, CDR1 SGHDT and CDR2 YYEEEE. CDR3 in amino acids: CASSFSLFGADTQYF. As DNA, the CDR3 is TGTGCCAGCAGCTTTTCCCTTTTTGGCGCAGATACGCAGTATTTT.

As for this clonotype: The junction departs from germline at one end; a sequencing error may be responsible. The CDR3 sequence is CASSYGGLTSF. The CDR3 coding sequence is TGTGCCAGCAGTTACGGGGGGTTGACGAGTTTC. The J gene is TRBJ2-1, the V gene TRBV6-2 or TRBV6-3; D possibly corresponds to TRBD2 (6 bases). The CDR3 has 11 amino acids. CDR1 and CDR2 (germline): MNHEY, SVGEGT.

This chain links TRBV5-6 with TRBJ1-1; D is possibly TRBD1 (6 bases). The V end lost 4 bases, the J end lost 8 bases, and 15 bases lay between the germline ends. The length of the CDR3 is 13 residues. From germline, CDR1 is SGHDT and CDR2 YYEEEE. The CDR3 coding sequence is TGTGCCAGCAGCCCCCGAGGGGGGGTGGAAGCTTTCTTT. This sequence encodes CASSPRGGVEAFF.

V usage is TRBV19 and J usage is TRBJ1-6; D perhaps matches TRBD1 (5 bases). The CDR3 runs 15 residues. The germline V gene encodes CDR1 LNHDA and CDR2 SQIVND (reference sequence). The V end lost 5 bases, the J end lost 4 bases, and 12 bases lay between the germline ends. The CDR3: CASSVTASYNSPLHF. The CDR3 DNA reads TGTGCCAGTAGTGTGACAGCGAGTTATAATTCACCCCTCCACTTT.

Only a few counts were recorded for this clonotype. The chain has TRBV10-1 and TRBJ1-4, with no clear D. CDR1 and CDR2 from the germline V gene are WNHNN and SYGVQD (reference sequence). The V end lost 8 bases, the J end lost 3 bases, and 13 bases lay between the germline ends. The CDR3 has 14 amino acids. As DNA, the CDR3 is TGCGCCAGCCTACAGCCATGGGCTAATGAAAAACTGTTTTTT. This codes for CASLQPWANEKLFF.